This T cell receptor beta chain appears in the sequencing data of a study of blood T cell repertoires in COVID-19. As for the study in general: Acute and convalescent COVID-19 specimens originated in the United States, Italy and Spain. PBMCs, B-cell-depleted T cells, or T cells provided the cDNA or gDNA that made up the material.

Authors' processing steps: Nucleated cell number was recorded as an estimate derived from reference gene primer amplification. The data were produced by immunoSEQ multiplex PCR, yet TCRdb's version contains in-frame clones alone and is incomplete. The DNA gave D and trimming, while V, J and clone size come from that table. The sample includes roughly 260,000 clones, roughly 88% of them seen just once. Sequencing input: peripheral blood. The receptor was derived from a woman between 35 and 50 years old who had recovered from COVID-19.

The CDR3 bases are TGTGCCAGCAGCCCTACCTCCTACGAGCAGTACTTC. Residues: CASSPTSYEQYF. This rearrangement joins TRBV7-2 to TRBJ2-7; no clear D gene. Deletions cut 5 bases from V and 0 bases from J, with 5 bases between. Germline V CDR1 and CDR2: SGHTA, FQGNSA. This CDR3 region has 12 residues.